The 5 T cell receptor beta chains given below trace back to one sample, sequenced in a study of CD8+ T cells in alopecia areata. cDNA reverse transcribed from extracted RNA served as the sequencing template. TCRdb's table, derived via immunoSEQ multiplex PCR, lists solely in-frame clones and lacks some. The repertoire holds around 100,000 clones, with around three fifths as singletons. This sample's treatment: oral pan-JAK inhibitor, 5-10 mg twice daily. Sample: CD4+ T cells sorted from blood, taken at week 24, from a patient treated with tofacitinib. The receptors derive from a human donor with alopecia areata.

The rearrangement joins TRBV9 to TRBJ1-6; tentatively, D is TRBD1 (6 bases). The germline gives CDR1 SGDLS, CDR2 YYNGEE. The V end was cut by 4 bases, the J end by 6 bases, with 11 bases between. This CDR3 is 14 amino acids long. DNA of the CDR3: TGTGCCAGCAGCCCCCAGGGGATTAATTCACCCCTCCACTTT. It encodes CASSPQGINSPLHF. Filled out from reference TRBV9 and TRBJ1-6, the complete variable domain reads DSGVTQTPKHLITATGQRVTLRCSPRSGDLSVYWYQQSLDQGLQFLIQYYNGEERAKGNILERFSAQQFPDLHSELNLSSLELGDSALYFCASSPQGINSPLHFGNGTRLTVT.

The chain recombines TRBV5-1 with TRBJ2-5, with a possible D match to TRBD1 (6 bases). This CDR3 region has 14 residues. Germline V gene sequence: CDR1 SGHRS, CDR2 YFSETQ. Trimming took off 0 bases at V and 5 bases at J, with 11 bases between the two ends. CDR3 in DNA: TGCGCCAGCAGCTTGGGACAGGTTGGCGAGACCCAGTACTTC. Protein sequence: CASSLGQVGETQYF.

V gene TRBV27 combines with J gene TRBJ1-1; 9 positions agree with TRBD1. This CDR3 spans 19 amino acids. V was clipped by 6 bases and J by 3 bases; unmatched bases: 20. Germline lookup yields CDR1 MNHEY and CDR2 SMNVEV (reference sequence). CDR3 in amino acids: CASRPGTGNLADSHTEAFF. The CDR3 coding sequence is TGTGCCAGCAGACCCGGGACAGGGAATTTAGCGGATTCTCACACTGAAGCTTTCTTT.

The chain is built from TRBV11-2 and TRBJ2-1; D possibly corresponds to TRBD2 (8 bases). The CDR3 covers 18 residues. In germline, CDR1 is SGHAT, CDR2 FQNNGV. The ends were cut back, 6 bases at V and 7 bases at J, with 28 bases in the middle. CDR3 sequence reads: CASRHIGGGRRLANEQFF. In nucleotides, the CDR3 is TGTGCCAGCAGACACATTGGAGGGGGCCGGCGACTAGCGAATGAGCAGTTCTTC.

This clone was counted only a few times. The chain uses TRBV29-1 and TRBJ1-2; D gene ambiguous. V lost 1 base and J lost 8, with 8 bases in between. The CDR3 has 11 amino acids. Germline CDR1 is SQVTM and CDR2 is ANQGSEA. The CDR3 bases are TGCAGCGTTGAAGCAGTGGGCGGCTACACCTTC. Translating gives CSVEAVGGYTF.